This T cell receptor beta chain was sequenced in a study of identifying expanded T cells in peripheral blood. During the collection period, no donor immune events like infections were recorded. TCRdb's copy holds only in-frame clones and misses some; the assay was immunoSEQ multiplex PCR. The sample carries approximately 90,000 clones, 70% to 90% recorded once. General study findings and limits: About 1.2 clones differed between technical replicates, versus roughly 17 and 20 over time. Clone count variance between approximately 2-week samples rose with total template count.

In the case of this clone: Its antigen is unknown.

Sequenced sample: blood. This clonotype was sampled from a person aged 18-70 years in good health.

The CDR3: CASSQGVSISYNSPLHF. The CDR3 DNA sequence: TGCGCCAGCAGCCAAGGCGTTTCGATCTCCTATAATTCACCCCTCCACTTT. This chain links TRBV4-3 with TRBJ1-6; D is uncertain. CDR3 length equals 17 residues. V lost 1 base, J lost 0 bases, and 10 bases lay in between. Per germline, CDR1 LGHNA and CDR2 YSLEER.